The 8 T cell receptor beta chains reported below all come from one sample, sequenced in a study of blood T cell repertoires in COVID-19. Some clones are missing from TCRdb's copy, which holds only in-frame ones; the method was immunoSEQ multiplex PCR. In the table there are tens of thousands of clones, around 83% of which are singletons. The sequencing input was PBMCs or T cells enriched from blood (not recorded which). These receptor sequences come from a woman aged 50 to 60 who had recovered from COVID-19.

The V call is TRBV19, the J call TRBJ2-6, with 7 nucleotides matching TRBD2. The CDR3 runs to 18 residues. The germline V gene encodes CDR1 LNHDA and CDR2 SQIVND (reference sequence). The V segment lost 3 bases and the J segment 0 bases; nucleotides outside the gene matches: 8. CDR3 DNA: TGTGCCAGTAGTATTAGGTTGGGGGACTACTCTGGGGCCAACGTCCTGACTTTC. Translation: CASSIRLGDYSGANVLTF. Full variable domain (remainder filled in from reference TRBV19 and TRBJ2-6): DGGITQSPKYLFRKEGQNVTLSCEQNLNHDAMYWYRQDPGQGLRLIYYSQIVNDFQKGDIAEGYSVSREKKESFPLTVTSAQKNPTAFYLCASSIRLGDYSGANVLTFGAGSRLTVL.

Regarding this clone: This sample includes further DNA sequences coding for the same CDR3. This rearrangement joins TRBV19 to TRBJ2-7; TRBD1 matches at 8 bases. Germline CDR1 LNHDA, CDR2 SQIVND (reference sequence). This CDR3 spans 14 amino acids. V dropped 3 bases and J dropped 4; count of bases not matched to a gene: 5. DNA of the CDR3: TGTGCCAGTAGTATCGGGCAGGGGGCATACGAGCAGTACTTC. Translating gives CASSIGQGAYEQYF. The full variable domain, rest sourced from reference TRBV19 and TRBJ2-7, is DGGITQSPKYLFRKEGQNVTLSCEQNLNHDAMYWYRQDPGQGLRLIYYSQIVNDFQKGDIAEGYSVSREKKESFPLTVTSAQKNPTAFYLCASSIGQGAYEQYFGPGTRLTVT.

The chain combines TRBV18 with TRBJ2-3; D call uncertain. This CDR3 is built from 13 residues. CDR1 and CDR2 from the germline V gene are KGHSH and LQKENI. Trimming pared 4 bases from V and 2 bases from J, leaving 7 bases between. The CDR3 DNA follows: TGTGCCAGCTCACGTTCCCTCACAGATACGCAGTATTTT. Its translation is CASSRSLTDTQYF. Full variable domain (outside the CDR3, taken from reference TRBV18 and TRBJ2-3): NAGVMQNPRHLVRRRGQEARLRCSPMKGHSHVYWYRQLPEEGLKFMVYLQKENIIDESGMPKERFSAEFPKEGPSILRIQQVVRGDSAAYFCASSRSLTDTQYFGPGTRLTVL.

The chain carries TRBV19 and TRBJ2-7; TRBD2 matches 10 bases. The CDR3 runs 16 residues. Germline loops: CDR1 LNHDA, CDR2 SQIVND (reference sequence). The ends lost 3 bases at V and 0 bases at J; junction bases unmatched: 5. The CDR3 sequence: CASSIRAGGDSYEQYF. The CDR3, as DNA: TGTGCCAGTAGTATTAGAGCGGGAGGGGACTCCTACGAGCAGTACTTC.

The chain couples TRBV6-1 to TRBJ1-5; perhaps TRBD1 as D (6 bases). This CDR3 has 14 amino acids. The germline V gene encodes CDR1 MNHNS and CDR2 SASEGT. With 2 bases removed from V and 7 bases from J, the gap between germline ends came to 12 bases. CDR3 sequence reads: CASSEWAGAQPQHF. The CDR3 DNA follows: TGTGCCAGCAGTGAATGGGCAGGGGCCCAGCCCCAGCATTTT.

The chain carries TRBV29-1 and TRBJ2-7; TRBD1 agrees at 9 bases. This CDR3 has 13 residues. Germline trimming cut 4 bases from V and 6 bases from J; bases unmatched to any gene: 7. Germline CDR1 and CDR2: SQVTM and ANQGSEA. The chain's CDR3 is CSVVRDRAAEQYF. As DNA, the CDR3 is TGCAGCGTTGTCCGGGACAGGGCGGCCGAGCAGTACTTC.

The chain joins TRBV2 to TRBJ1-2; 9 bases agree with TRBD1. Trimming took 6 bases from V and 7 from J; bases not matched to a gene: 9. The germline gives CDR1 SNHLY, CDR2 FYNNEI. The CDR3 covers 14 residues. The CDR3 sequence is CASSETQGARGYTF. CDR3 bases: TGTGCCAGCAGCGAGACACAGGGGGCTCGTGGCTACACCTTC. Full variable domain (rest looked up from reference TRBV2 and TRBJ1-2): EPEVTQTPSHQVTQMGQEVILRCVPISNHLYFYWYRQILGQKVEFLVSFYNNEISEKSEIFDDQFSVERPDGSNFTLKIRSTKLEDSAMYFCASSETQGARGYTFGSGTRLTVV.

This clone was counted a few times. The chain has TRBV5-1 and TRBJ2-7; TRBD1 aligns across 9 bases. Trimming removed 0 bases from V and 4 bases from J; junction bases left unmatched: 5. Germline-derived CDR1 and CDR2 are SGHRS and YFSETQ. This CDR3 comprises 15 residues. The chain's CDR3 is CASSLGGTGLYEQYF. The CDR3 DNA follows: TGCGCCAGCAGCTTGGGCGGGACAGGGTTGTACGAGCAGTACTTC. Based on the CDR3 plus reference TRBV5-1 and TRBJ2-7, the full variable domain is KAGVTQTPRYLIKTRGQQVTLSCSPISGHRSVSWYQQTPGQGLQFLFEYFSETQRNKGNFPGRFSGRQFSNSRSEMNVSTLELGDSALYLCASSLGGTGLYEQYFGPGTRLTVT.